One and the same sample provided the 14 T cell receptor beta chains below, sequenced in a study of early T cells in non-severe SARS-CoV-2 infection. TCRdb re-called the 5' RACE reads with MiXCR, one entry per CDR3 protein. The repertoire holds nearly 60,000 distinct CDR3 sequences, with roughly 13% as singletons. Source material: whole blood. The receptor set was obtained from an adult who was a healthcare worker with PCR-confirmed SARS-CoV-2 infection or an uninfected control (not recorded which).

The chain carries TRBV5-4 and TRBJ2-7; TRBD1 is a possible D gene (6 bases). The V and J ends lost 5 bases and 2 bases respectively, with 11 bases between them. The V gene's germline CDR1 is SGHNT and CDR2 YYREEE (reference sequence). The CDR3 sequence is 13 residues long. The CDR3 nucleotides are TGTGCCAGCAGGTCACAGGGTACCTACGAGCAGTACTTC. It encodes CASRSQGTYEQYF. The full variable domain, its missing parts supplied by reference TRBV5-4 and TRBJ2-7, is ETGVTQSPTHLIKTRGQQVTLRCSSQSGHNTVSWYQQALGQGPQFIFQYYREEENGRGNFPPRFSGLQFPNYSSELNVNALELDDSALYLCASRSQGTYEQYFGPGTRLTVT.

There are a few counts of this clonotype. DNA for the CDR3: TGTGCCAGCAGCCAAGTCCGGGGCACTGAAGCTTTCTTT. Its protein product is CASSQVRGTEAFF. This sequence joins TRBV3-1 and TRBJ1-1; no firm D call. The V gene's germline CDR1 is LGHDT and CDR2 YNNKEL (reference sequence). CDR3 length equals 13 residues. With 1 base removed from V and 4 bases from J, the gap between germline ends came to 7 bases.

This clonotype occurred once. V usage is TRBV29-1 and J usage is TRBJ2-7; 11 nucleotides align to TRBD1. This CDR3 has 13 residues. CDR1 is SQVTM, CDR2 ANQGSEA, per germline. The V segment lost 3 bases and the J segment 7 bases; nucleotides outside the gene matches: 5. Here the CDR3 reads CSVEADRGLEQYF. The CDR3 region has the DNA TGCAGCGTTGAGGCGGACAGGGGGCTGGAGCAGTACTTC.

This sequence joins TRBV7-8 and TRBJ2-6; D remains unclear. The germline V and J ends were trimmed by 4 bases and 2 bases, with 12 bases remaining between them. The germline V gene has CDR1 SGHVS and CDR2 FQNEAQ. The length of the CDR3 is 16 residues. CDR3 sequence reads: CASSSPWSTGANVLTF. The CDR3, as DNA: TGTGCCAGCAGCTCCCCGTGGTCCACTGGGGCCAACGTCCTGACTTTC.

This clonotype occurred a few times. V is TRBV7-6 and J is TRBJ2-5, with 8 bases that match TRBD1. Germline V gene lookup returns CDR1 SGHVS and CDR2 FNYEAQ. Germline trimming cut 1 base from V and 2 bases from J; bases unmatched to any gene: 6. The CDR3 loop spans 16 amino acids. The CDR3 spells CASSLGRGRGQETQYF. The CDR3 DNA reads as TGTGCCAGCAGCTTAGGCAGGGGGCGCGGTCAAGAGACCCAGTACTTC.

This clonotype occurred many times. This sequence joins TRBV7-2 and TRBJ1-5, with a tentative D call TRBD1 (6 bases). The ends were cut back, 5 bases at V and 0 bases at J, with 14 bases in the middle. CDR1 and CDR2 (germline): SGHTA, FQGNSA. The CDR3 length is 16 residues. For the CDR3, the DNA is TGTGCCAGCAGCCCTGGACAGATCTATAGCAATCAGCCCCAGCATTTT. This sequence encodes CASSPGQIYSNQPQHF.

In this sample, this clonotype turned up many times. V gene TRBV4-3 combines with J gene TRBJ2-7; D is perhaps TRBD1 (7 bases). Germline V lookup: CDR1 LGHNA, CDR2 YSLEER. V lost 4 bases and J 4 bases, leaving 20 bases between the germline ends. The CDR3 has 16 amino acids. The CDR3 sequence is CASSLLGGGAVYEQYF. The CDR3 nucleotides are TGCGCCAGCAGCCTCCTAGGAGGGGGCGCAGTTTACGAGCAGTACTTC.

The V and J genes are TRBV5-1 and TRBJ1-4; no clear D gene. This CDR3 has 14 residues. V was shortened by 4 bases and J by 1 base, with 8 bases between the two germline ends. Germline CDR1 reads SGHRS; CDR2 reads YFSETQ. DNA of the CDR3: TGCGCCAGCAGCCTGGACGGAACTAATGAAAAACTGTTTTTT. This sequence encodes CASSLDGTNEKLFF.

The genes are TRBV5-5 and TRBJ1-1; tentative D call: TRBD1 (6 bases). V gave up 0 bases and J gave up 1 base, with 13 bases separating them. CDR1 SGHKS and CDR2 YYEKEE come from the germline V gene (reference sequence). This CDR3 is 16 amino acids long. The CDR3 region has the DNA TGTGCCAGCAGCTTGGGCCCATCACAGGGGAACACTGAAGCTTTCTTT. It codes for CASSLGPSQGNTEAFF.

There are many counts of this clonotype. The chain couples TRBV5-1 to TRBJ2-3, with D possibly being TRBD1 or TRBD2 (5 bases each). CDR3 length: 16 residues. Between the trimmed V and J ends, which lost 4 bases and 0 bases, there was a span of 15 bases. Germline V lookup: CDR1 SGHRS, CDR2 YFSETQ. As DNA, the CDR3 is TGCGCCAGCAGCCACGGGACGGCCTCTAGCACAGATACGCAGTATTTT. This encodes CASSHGTASSTDTQYF.

This clonotype came up a few times. The V gene is TRBV20-1, the J gene TRBJ2-7; no clear D gene. The ends were cut back, 0 bases at V and 1 base at J, with 7 bases in the middle. The germline CDR1 and CDR2 sequences are DFQATT and SNEGSKA (reference sequence). The CDR3 spans 13 residues. CDR3 nucleotides: TGCAGTGCTAGAGATCGTCCTTCCTACGAGCAGTACTTC. Its translation: CSARDRPSYEQYF.

This clonotype was observed a handful of times. V usage is TRBV28 and J usage is TRBJ1-2; TRBD1 matches at 10 bases. The CDR3 runs 16 residues. V shed 9 bases, J shed 8 bases, and the junction held 18 bases outside the gene matches. Germline V lookup: CDR1 MDHEN, CDR2 SYDVKM. The DNA of the CDR3 is TGTGCCAGTTCCCCCGGGACAGGGGCCTTTTTGGGCGGCTACACCTTC. Translating it yields CASSPGTGAFLGGYTF.

This clonotype was found a few times. This chain joins TRBV7-6 and TRBJ2-7; D uncertain. The CDR3 is 13 residues long. Germline V lookup: CDR1 SGHVS, CDR2 FNYEAQ. Deletions cut 3 bases from V and 0 bases from J, with 6 bases between. DNA of the CDR3: TGTGCCAGCAGCTTTAGGGACTCCTACGAGCAGTACTTC. Amino acid sequence: CASSFRDSYEQYF.

The chain carries TRBV2 and TRBJ2-1; D gene ambiguous. Germline V gene data show CDR1 as SNHLY and CDR2 as FYNNEI. This CDR3 contains 15 residues. The V and J ends lost 2 bases and 3 bases respectively, with 11 bases between them. The CDR3 region is CASSESPSLYNEQFF. In DNA form, the CDR3 reads TGTGCCAGCAGTGAATCTCCTAGTCTCTACAATGAGCAGTTCTTC.